Presented here are 7 T cell receptor beta chains from one specimen sequenced in a study of chemoradiotherapy in HPV16-positive cancers. Sequencing was performed with immunoSEQ multiplex PCR; in TCRdb, only in-frame clones are kept and a portion is missing. The top ten clones hold roughly 9.5% of a sample with some 8,800 clones, roughly 78% of them seen once. The material was obtained from a patient who underwent chemoradiotherapy. The receptors come from a human donor with HPV-associated anogenital cancer.

The gene calls are TRBV9 and TRBJ1-1; possible D gene TRBD1, 6 bases. Germline values: CDR1 SGDLS, CDR2 YYNGEE. V lost 4 bases and J lost 9, with 19 bases in between. This CDR3 has 14 residues. The CDR3 loop is CASSPEGGGPKAFF. In DNA, the CDR3 is TGTGCCAGCAGCCCAGAAGGGGGTGGACCCAAAGCTTTCTTT.

This sequence joins TRBV2 and TRBJ2-7; no clear D. This CDR3 comprises 13 residues. Per germline, CDR1 SNHLY and CDR2 FYNNEI. Trimming took off 7 bases at V and 5 bases at J, with 15 bases between the two ends. In DNA form, the CDR3 reads TGTGCCAGCAAGACAAGGGCCGTTAACGAGCAGTACTTC. Translated, it gives CASKTRAVNEQYF.

The genes are TRBV27 and TRBJ2-2; 12 bases are shared with TRBD2. CDR1 MNHEY and CDR2 SMNVEV come from the germline V gene (reference sequence). The CDR3 consists of 16 residues. Trimming took 1 base from V and 4 from J; bases not matched to a gene: 1. The chain's CDR3 is CASSLLLAGGTGELFF. The CDR3 nucleotides read TGTGCCAGCAGTTTATTACTAGCGGGGGGCACCGGGGAGCTGTTTTTT.

The chain is built from TRBV7-9 and TRBJ2-7; 8 bases agree with TRBD2. The CDR3 has 14 residues. Per the germline V gene, CDR1 is SEHNR and CDR2 is FQNEAQ (reference sequence). With V trimmed by 5 bases and J by 4 bases, 7 bases remained unmatched. CDR3 coding DNA: TGTGCCAGCAGCGTAACTAGCGGAGCTTACGAGCAGTACTTC. Residues: CASSVTSGAYEQYF.

This clone was seen a few times. J is TRBJ1-3 and V is TRBV9, with unresolved D. Trimming took 0 bases from V and 7 from J, leaving 14 bases between them. Germline loops: CDR1 SGDLS, CDR2 YYNGEE. The CDR3 length is 15 residues. The CDR3 reads CASSVAPGGGNTIYF. As DNA, the CDR3 is TGTGCCAGCAGCGTAGCGCCAGGCGGAGGGAACACCATATATTTT.

The rearrangement joins TRBV15 to TRBJ1-5; TRBD1 aligns across 10 bases. V lost 2 bases and J lost 4; bases outside the gene matches: 8. There are 17 residues in the CDR3. Germline CDR1 is LNHNV and CDR2 is YYDKDF (reference sequence). The CDR3 reads CATSRSRTGGSNQPQHF. CDR3 in DNA: TGTGCCACCAGCAGATCAAGGACAGGGGGGAGTAATCAGCCCCAGCATTTT. The full variable domain, rest sourced from reference TRBV15 and TRBJ1-5, is DAMVIQNPRYQVTQFGKPVTLSCSQTLNHNVMYWYQQKSSQAPKLLFHYYDKDFNNEADTPDNFQSRRPNTSFCFLDIRSPGLGDTAMYLCATSRSRTGGSNQPQHFGDGTRLSIL.

The chain uses TRBV5-1 and TRBJ2-5, with TRBD2 matching 12 bases. This CDR3 has 15 amino acids. Germline V gene lookup returns CDR1 SGHRS and CDR2 YFSETQ. The V gene end was trimmed by 4 bases and the J gene end by 1 base; junction bases not matched to a gene: 2. CDR3 in DNA: TGCGCCAGCAGCCTGGGACTAGCGGGCCAAGAGACCCAGTACTTC. Its translation is CASSLGLAGQETQYF.